These 9 T cell receptor beta chains were all obtained from the same sample, sequenced in a study of CD8 T cells in Susac syndrome. The RNA input was 0.5 to 1 ug, and it was reverse transcribed with random hexamers. A single record per CDR3 protein comes from TCRdb applying MiXCR to the immunoSEQ multiplex PCR reads. The sample includes tens of thousands of distinct CDR3 sequences, approximately 94% seen only once; the top ten take 0.26%. The sequencing sample was made of CD8+ T cells from PBMCs. The receptors stem from a human donor in good health.

The chain uses TRBV5-4 and TRBJ2-5; 9 bases align to TRBD2. The V segment lost 0 bases and the J segment 2 bases; nucleotides outside the gene matches: 5. CDR1 and CDR2 from the germline V gene are SGHNT and YYREEE (reference sequence). CDR3 length: 16 amino acids. This CDR3 is CASSLGASGNQETQYF. CDR3 nucleotides: TGTGCCAGCAGCTTGGGGGCTAGCGGGAATCAAGAGACCCAGTACTTC.

The CDR3 DNA follows: TGTGCCAGCCGACCGATGACAGGGCAGTACCAAGAGACCCAGTACTTC. Residues: CASRPMTGQYQETQYF. The rearrangement uses TRBV6-6 and TRBJ2-5; the match to TRBD1 covers 7 bases. Looked up from germline, CDR1 is MNHNY and CDR2 is SVGAGI (reference sequence). The CDR3 extends over 16 amino acids. Trimming removed 8 bases from V and 0 bases from J; junction bases left unmatched: 12.

This chain joins TRBV27 and TRBJ1-2; 7 nucleotides agree with TRBD1. The CDR3 has 13 residues. Trimming at V came to 3 bases and at J to 8 bases, leaving 6 bases not matched to a gene. Germline V gene data show CDR1 as MNHEY and CDR2 as SMNVEV (reference sequence). CDR3 sequence (DNA): TGTGCCAGCAGTTTGAACAGGGGTAGCGGCTACACCTTC. Translated: CASSLNRGSGYTF.

This chain uses TRBV28 with TRBJ2-5, with D perhaps TRBD1 (6 bases). V was clipped by 4 bases and J by 5 bases, with 20 bases between them. The CDR3 spans 16 residues. The germline CDR1 and CDR2 sequences are MDHEN and SYDVKM. CDR3 protein: CASSSIRTETGETQYF. The CDR3 DNA sequence: TGTGCCAGCAGTTCAATAAGGACAGAAACGGGGGAGACCCAGTACTTC.

The V gene is TRBV28, the J gene TRBJ2-7; the D is unclear. The germline gives CDR1 MDHEN, CDR2 SYDVKM. This CDR3 is 14 amino acids long. V lost 5 bases and J lost 3, with 14 bases in between. The CDR3 bases are TGTGCCAGCAGTGCCGATAGCAGATTCTACGAGCAGTACGTC. Translated: CASSADSRFYEQYV.

The gene calls are TRBV2 and TRBJ2-5; 7 bases map to TRBD1. CDR1 and CDR2 (germline): SNHLY, FYNNEI. Losses at the gene ends were 2 bases for V and 4 bases for J; bases not matched to a gene: 13. The CDR3 contains 17 residues. The CDR3 region is CASSEPRRDRAGETQYF. In DNA form, the CDR3 reads TGTGCCAGCAGTGAACCGAGACGTGACAGGGCGGGAGAGACCCAGTACTTC.

The J gene is TRBJ1-5, the V gene TRBV11-2; D is unclear. V was shortened by 0 bases and J by 3 bases, with 9 bases between the two germline ends. Germline V CDR1 and CDR2: SGHAT, FQNNGV. The CDR3 has 15 amino acids. The CDR3 loop is CASSLDVGTNQPQHF. In DNA, the CDR3 is TGTGCCAGCAGCTTAGATGTAGGCACCAATCAGCCCCAGCATTTT.

The chain employs TRBV2 and TRBJ2-7; D remains unclear. V lost 5 bases and J lost 3, with 8 bases in between. The CDR3 is 12 amino acids. Germline values: CDR1 SNHLY, CDR2 FYNNEI. The CDR3 nucleotides are TGTGCCAGCAGTCCGAGATACTACGAGCAGTACGTC. This sequence encodes CASSPRYYEQYV.

In nucleotides, the CDR3 is TGTGCCAGCAGCTCGAAGGGGTACTATGGCTACACCTTC. It codes for CASSSKGYYGYTF. V is TRBV13 and J is TRBJ1-2; tentatively, D is TRBD1 (5 bases). The CDR3 sequence is 13 residues long. V lost 4 bases, J lost 3 bases, and 9 bases lay in between. Per germline, CDR1 PRHDT and CDR2 FYEKMQ (reference sequence).